The 11 T cell receptor beta chains listed next were all sequenced from one sample in a study of control samples from healthy donors and cancer patients (dated by TCRdb to about 2020). Libraries were constructed by the immunoSEQ multiplex PCR assay. TCRdb took over this immuneACCESS table, retaining in-frame rearrangements with V and J assigned. Such tables are incomplete; in checked studies, under half of the missing clones stem from an unresolved V gene, and the remainder is unexplained. Within this sample are 90,000 to 150,000 clones, with roughly 89% of them counted one time only. The ten top clones hold 12% of the sample. The sequencing input was blood. The receptors come from a man in his thirties or forties in good health.

V is TRBV5-1 and J is TRBJ1-4; D uncertain. The CDR3 runs to 15 residues. CDR1 SGHRS and CDR2 YFSETQ come from the germline V gene. Trimming removed 4 bases at V and 8 bases at J, with 18 bases between. CDR3 protein: CASSPSTGSREKLFF. In DNA form, the CDR3 reads TGCGCCAGCAGCCCCTCCACCGGGTCGAGGGAAAAACTGTTTTTT.

This clone has only a few counts. The V gene is TRBV29-1, the J gene TRBJ1-2, with D unclear. The germline V gene has CDR1 SQVTM and CDR2 ANQGSEA. The CDR3 totals 12 residues. V was pared by 5 bases and J by 4 bases, with 11 bases between. The CDR3 DNA reads TGCAGCGTTTCCACCGTTGGCTATGGCTACACCTTC. It translates to CSVSTVGYGYTF.

The J gene is TRBJ1-1, the V gene TRBV5-1; D uncertain. This CDR3 is built from 11 residues. Trimming took 8 bases from V and 1 from J, leaving 6 bases between them. Germline lookup yields CDR1 SGHRS and CDR2 YFSETQ. CDR3 nucleotide sequence: TGCGCCAGTATCGGGAACACTGAAGCTTTCTTT. Translated, it gives CASIGNTEAFF.

The chain is built from TRBV7-3 and TRBJ2-5; unclear D gene. Per the germline V gene, CDR1 is SGHTA and CDR2 is FQGTGA. This CDR3 comprises 12 residues. The V end lost 4 bases, the J end lost 7 bases, and 10 bases lay between the germline ends. The CDR3 DNA sequence: TGTGCCAGCAGCTCGAACTCAGGGACCCAGTACTTC. Protein product: CASSSNSGTQYF.

The chain carries TRBV3-1 (or the pseudogene TRBV3-2) and TRBJ1-1, with D possibly matching TRBD1 (5 bases). The V end lost 3 bases, the J end lost 1 base, and 12 bases lay between the germline ends. The V gene's germline CDR1 is LGHDT and CDR2 YNNKEL (reference sequence). This CDR3 comprises 15 residues. CDR3 sequence: CASSHYGGRNTEAFF. CDR3 coding DNA: TGTGCCAGCAGCCACTATGGGGGGAGGAACACTGAAGCTTTCTTT.

The chain joins TRBV7-5 to TRBJ2-7; the table's TRBD2 call for D was not verified on the DNA. TRBV7-5 corresponds to a pseudogene. This CDR3 is 15 amino acids long. The CDR3 loop is CARSSGLAEVGEQYV. The CDR3 DNA follows: TGTGCCAGAAGCTCGGGACTAGCGGAGGTAGGGGAGCAGTACGTC.

This chain joins TRBV5-1 and TRBJ1-5; 10 bases are shared with TRBD1. V shed 4 bases and J 7 bases; nucleotides not matched to a gene: 8. In germline, CDR1 is SGHRS, CDR2 YFSETQ. The CDR3 loop spans 15 amino acids. CDR3 loop: CASSDGTGAGQPQHF. CDR3 coding DNA: TGCGCCAGCAGCGACGGGACAGGGGCCGGGCAGCCCCAGCATTTT.

V usage is TRBV18 and J usage is TRBJ1-5; 7 nucleotides align to TRBD1. V shed 2 bases, J shed 1 base, and the junction held 5 bases outside the gene matches. The germline V gene encodes CDR1 KGHSH and CDR2 LQKENI. This CDR3 comprises 16 residues. This chain's CDR3 is CASSPSTGASNQPQHF. In DNA, the CDR3 is TGTGCCAGCTCACCATCTACAGGGGCCAGCAATCAGCCCCAGCATTTT. Full variable domain (outside the CDR3, taken from reference TRBV18 and TRBJ1-5): NAGVMQNPRHLVRRRGQEARLRCSPMKGHSHVYWYRQLPEEGLKFMVYLQKENIIDESGMPKERFSAEFPKEGPSILRIQQVVRGDSAAYFCASSPSTGASNQPQHFGDGTRLSIL.

CDR3 sequence reads: CASSRTYQETQYF. The CDR3 DNA reads as TGTGCCAGCAGCAGGACATACCAAGAGACCCAGTACTTC. The chain uses TRBV5-5 and TRBJ2-5; possible D gene TRBD1, 5 bases. The CDR3 is made up of 13 amino acids. Trimming removed 4 bases at V and 0 bases at J, with 7 bases between. Per the germline V gene, CDR1 is SGHKS and CDR2 is YYEKEE (reference sequence).

This chain links TRBV19 with TRBJ2-1; 11 nucleotides match TRBD1. With V trimmed by 6 bases and J by 9 bases, 13 bases remained unmatched. There are 16 residues in the CDR3. Germline lookup yields CDR1 LNHDA and CDR2 SQIVND (reference sequence). The DNA for the CDR3 is TGTGCCAGTAGCCTCCTAGGGACAGGGGGACGGGGTGAGCAGTTCTTC. Translating it yields CASSLLGTGGRGEQFF.

This sequence joins TRBV6-1 and TRBJ1-6; D gene unclear. CDR1 is MNHNS and CDR2 is SASEGT in the germline V gene. Trimming removed 6 bases at V and 6 bases at J, with 9 bases between. The CDR3 spans 13 residues. The CDR3 is CASSQDLNSPLHF. The CDR3 DNA sequence: TGTGCCAGCAGCCAAGACCTTAATTCACCCCTCCACTTT.